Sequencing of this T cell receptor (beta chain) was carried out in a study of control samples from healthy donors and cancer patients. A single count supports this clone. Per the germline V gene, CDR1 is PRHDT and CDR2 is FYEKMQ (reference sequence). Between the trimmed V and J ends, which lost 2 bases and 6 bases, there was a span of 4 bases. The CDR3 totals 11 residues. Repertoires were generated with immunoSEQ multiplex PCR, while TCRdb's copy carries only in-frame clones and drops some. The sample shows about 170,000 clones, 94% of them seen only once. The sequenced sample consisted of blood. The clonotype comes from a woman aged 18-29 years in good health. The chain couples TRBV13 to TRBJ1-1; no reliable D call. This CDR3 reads CASSLSAEAFF. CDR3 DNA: TGTGCCAGCAGCTTAAGCGCTGAAGCTTTCTTT. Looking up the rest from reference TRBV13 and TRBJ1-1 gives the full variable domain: AAGVIQSPRHLIKEKRETATLKCYPIPRHDTVYWYQQGPGQDPQFLISFYEKMQSDKGSIPDRFSAQQFSDYHSELNMSSLELGDSALYFCASSLSAEAFFGQGTRLTVV.